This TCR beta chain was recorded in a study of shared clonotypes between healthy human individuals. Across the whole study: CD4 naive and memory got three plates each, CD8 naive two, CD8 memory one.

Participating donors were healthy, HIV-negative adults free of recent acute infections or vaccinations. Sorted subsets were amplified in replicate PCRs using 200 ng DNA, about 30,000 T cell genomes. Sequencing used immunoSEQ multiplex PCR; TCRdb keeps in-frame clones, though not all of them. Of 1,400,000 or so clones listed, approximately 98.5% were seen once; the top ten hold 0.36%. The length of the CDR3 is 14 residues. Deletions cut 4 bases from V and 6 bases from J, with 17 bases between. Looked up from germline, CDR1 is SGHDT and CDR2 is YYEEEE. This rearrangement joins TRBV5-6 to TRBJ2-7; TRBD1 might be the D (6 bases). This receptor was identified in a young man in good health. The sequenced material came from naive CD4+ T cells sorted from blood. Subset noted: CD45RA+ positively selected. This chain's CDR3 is CASSELQGRGEQYF. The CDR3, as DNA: TGTGCCAGCAGCGAACTACAGGGTAGGGGCGAGCAGTACTTC.